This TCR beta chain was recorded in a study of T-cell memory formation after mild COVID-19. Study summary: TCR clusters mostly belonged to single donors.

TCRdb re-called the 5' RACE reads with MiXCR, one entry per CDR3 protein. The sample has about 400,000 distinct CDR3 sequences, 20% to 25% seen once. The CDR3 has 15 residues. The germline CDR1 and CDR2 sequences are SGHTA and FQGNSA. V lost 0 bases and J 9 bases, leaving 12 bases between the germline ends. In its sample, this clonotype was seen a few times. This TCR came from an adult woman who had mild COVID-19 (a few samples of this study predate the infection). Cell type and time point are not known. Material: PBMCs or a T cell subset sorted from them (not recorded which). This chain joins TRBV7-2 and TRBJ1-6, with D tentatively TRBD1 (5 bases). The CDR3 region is CASSLAGPEFSPLHF. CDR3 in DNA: TGTGCCAGCAGCTTAGCGGGACCGGAGTTTTCACCCCTCCACTTT.